This TCR beta chain derives from a study of metastatic and nonmetastatic thyroid tumors. Study information: Peripheral blood and tumor or nodule samples from malignant and benign thyroid patients were compared.

Study-wide results and caveats: The reported finding was significantly higher TCR beta diversity in malignant thyroid tumors relative to benign nodules, in blood and tumor.

Every patient was untreated before thyroid surgery. Concerning this clone: Its antigen is currently unknown.

As originally analysed: Between-group CDR3 differences, defined by clinicopathological status, yielded a distant-metastasis classifier for papillary thyroid cancer. TCRdb called clones again from the PCR reads with MiXCR. The V and J calls, along with clone size, are taken from TCRdb and not from the paper's own processing. Of tens of thousands of clones listed, more than 45% are singletons. V lost 2 bases and J 4 bases, leaving 14 bases between the germline ends. The CDR3 loop spans 14 amino acids. CDR1 is GTSNPN, CDR2 SVGIG, per germline (reference sequence). The specimen sequenced was tumor tissue. This receptor was identified in a male donor with papillary thyroid cancer or a benign thyroid nodule (not recorded which). Some clones in this sample may be carry-over from other donors' samples. The genes are TRBV30 and TRBJ1-2; D remains ambiguous. DNA of the CDR3: TGTGCCTGGAGTAGAAGCACCATAACCTATGGCTACACCTTC. This gives the protein CAWSRSTITYGYTF.